These T cell receptor beta chains were read from a single sample in a study of immune heterogeneity within non-small cell lung tumors. Via MiXCR, TCRdb re-called the multiplex PCR reads, giving one row per CDR3 protein. The sample has approximately 11,000 distinct CDR3 sequences, 25% to 30% seen once. Sequencing input: lung tumor tissue. The receptors originated from a woman aged 55-75 years with non-small cell lung cancer. The CDR3 runs from the conserved cysteine through the conserved F or W.

cdr3_length,v_call,cdr3_aa
17,TRBV5-1,CAGRHGTRGLGLDTQYF
13,TRBV30,CAWSMGFDSPLHF
11,TRBV28,CASSTKQGHTF
18,TRBV15,CATSRALLRDSEYNEQFF
13,TRBV5-1,CASSHGTVNEQFF
13,TRBV19,CASSDRAGTEAFF
16,TRBV11-3,CASSRRLGGGGDEQFF
15,TRBV7-2,CASNRIGTGSYEQYF
14,TRBV15,CATSSYGGSYGYTF
15,TRBV20-1,CSARAGTSGQETQYF
16,TRBV9,CASSVNFLAGEGEQFF
16,TRBV20-1,CCARDRRAEAYNEQFF
13,TRBV20-1,CSASEQLNTEAFF
18,TRBV24-1,CATSDFRRQGGGEETQYF
13,TRBV6-2/TRBV6-3,CASRPGRAYEQYF
15,TRBV19,CASKETGRGIGGLFF
14,TRBV7-3,CASSEAGGPGEQFF
15,TRBV5-1,CASKTEGSNTGELFF
16,TRBV24-1,CATSDSAGASNQPQHF
14,TRBV20-1,CSALQDPSNTEAFF
15,TRBV2,CASPRGREDSSEQFF
15,TRBV6-1,CASRRDHNLQETQYF
16,TRBV6-5,CASSYSILGRYNEHFF
15,TRBV6-2/TRBV6-3,CASSDLAGGGNEQFF
17,TRBV6-5,CASSYLGTGVVINEQFF
15,TRBV2,CASRQGLAGANEQFF
14,TRBV5-6,CASSLSDRNTEAFF
15,TRBV28,CASSVGGGDIGGYTF
16,TRBV7-9,CASSSSGRTDVDTQYF
11,TRBV5-1,CASSDLGEQFF
14,TRBV27,CASSRRDPPHEQYF
16,TRBV5-4,CASSLGGRASTDTQYF
13,TRBV10-3,CAIRGRGDQPQHF
15,TRBV27,CASRDRGHINNEQFF
14,TRBV20-1,CSARDRGGGREQFF
14,TRBV18,CASSLKGDQETQYF
13,TRBV20-1,CSARDRRGYEQYF
13,TRBV13,CASSFRGYGELFF
16,TRBV15,CATSSLGHAGSNEQFF
14,TRBV18,CASSPRTGLYEQYF
13,TRBV9,CASSGPRVDTQYF
15,TRBV20-1,CSARDLPAPNTEAFF
13,TRBV19,CASSGRSYNEQFF
15,TRBV6-2/TRBV6-3,CASSLQGQNTGELFF
15,TRBV5-1,CASSSRQGAYTEAFF
12,TRBV20-1,CSARRRDYEQYF
15,TRBV15,CATSSPWGVPYEQFF